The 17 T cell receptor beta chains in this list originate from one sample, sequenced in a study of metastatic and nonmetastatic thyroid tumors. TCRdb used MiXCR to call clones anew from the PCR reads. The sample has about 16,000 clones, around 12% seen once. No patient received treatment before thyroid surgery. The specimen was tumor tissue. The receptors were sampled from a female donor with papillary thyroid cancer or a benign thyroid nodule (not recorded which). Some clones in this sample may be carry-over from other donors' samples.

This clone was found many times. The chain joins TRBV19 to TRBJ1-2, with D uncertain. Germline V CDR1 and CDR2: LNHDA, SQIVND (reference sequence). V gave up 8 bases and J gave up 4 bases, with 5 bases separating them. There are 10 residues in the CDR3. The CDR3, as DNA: TGTGCCAGTCAAGGCTATGGCTACACCTTC. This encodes CASQGYGYTF.

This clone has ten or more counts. The CDR3 protein is CASQSSTDTQYF. The CDR3 coding sequence is TGTGCCAGCCAGTCGAGCACAGATACGCAGTATTTT. The chain has TRBV2 and TRBJ2-3; no reliable D call. Germline V gene lookup returns CDR1 SNHLY and CDR2 FYNNEI. With 8 bases removed from V and 0 bases from J, the gap between germline ends came to 6 bases. The CDR3 sequence is 12 residues long. The whole variable domain, remainder taken from reference TRBV2 and TRBJ2-3, is EPEVTQTPSHQVTQMGQEVILRCVPISNHLYFYWYRQILGQKVEFLVSFYNNEISEKSEIFDDQFSVERPDGSNFTLKIRSTKLEDSAMYFCASQSSTDTQYFGPGTRLTVL.

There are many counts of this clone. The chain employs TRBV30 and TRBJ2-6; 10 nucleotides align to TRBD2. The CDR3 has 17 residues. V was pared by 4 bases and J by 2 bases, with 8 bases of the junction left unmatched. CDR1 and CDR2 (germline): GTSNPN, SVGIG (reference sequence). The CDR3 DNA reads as TGTGCCTGGACCGAACCGGGACTAGCGACTGGGGCCAACGTCCTGACTTTC. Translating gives CAWTEPGLATGANVLTF.

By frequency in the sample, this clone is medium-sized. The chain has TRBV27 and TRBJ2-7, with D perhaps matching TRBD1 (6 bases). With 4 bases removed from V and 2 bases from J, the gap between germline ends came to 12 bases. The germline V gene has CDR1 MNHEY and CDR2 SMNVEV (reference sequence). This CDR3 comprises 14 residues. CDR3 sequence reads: CASSWEQGPYEQYF. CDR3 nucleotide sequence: TGTGCCAGCAGTTGGGAACAGGGTCCCTACGAGCAGTACTTC.

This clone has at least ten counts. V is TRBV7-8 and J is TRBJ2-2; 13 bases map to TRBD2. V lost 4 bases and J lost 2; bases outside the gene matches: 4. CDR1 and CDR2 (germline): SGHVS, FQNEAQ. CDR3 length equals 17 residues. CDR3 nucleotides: TGTGCCAGCAGCTGGACTAGCGGGGGAGAAAACACCGGGGAGCTGTTTTTT. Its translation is CASSWTSGGENTGELFF.

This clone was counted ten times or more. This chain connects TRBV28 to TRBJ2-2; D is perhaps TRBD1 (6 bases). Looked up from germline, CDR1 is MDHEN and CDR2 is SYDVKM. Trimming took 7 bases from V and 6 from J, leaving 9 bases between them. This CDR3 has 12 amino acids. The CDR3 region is CASNTGSGELFF. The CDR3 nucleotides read TGTGCCAGCAATACAGGGTCCGGGGAGCTGTTTTTT.

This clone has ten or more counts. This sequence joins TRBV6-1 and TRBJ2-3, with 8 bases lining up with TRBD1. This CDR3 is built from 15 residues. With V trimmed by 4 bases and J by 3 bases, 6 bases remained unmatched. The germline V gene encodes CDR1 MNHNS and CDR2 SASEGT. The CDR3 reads CASSGRTGRTDTQYF. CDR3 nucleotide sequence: TGTGCCAGCAGTGGCCGGACAGGGCGGACAGATACGCAGTATTTT.

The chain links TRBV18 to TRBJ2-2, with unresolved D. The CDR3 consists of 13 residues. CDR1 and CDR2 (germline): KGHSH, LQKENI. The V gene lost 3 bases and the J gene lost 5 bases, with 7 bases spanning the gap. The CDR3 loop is CASSPSGTGELFF. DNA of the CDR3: TGTGCCAGCTCACCTTCCGGGACCGGGGAGCTGTTTTTT.

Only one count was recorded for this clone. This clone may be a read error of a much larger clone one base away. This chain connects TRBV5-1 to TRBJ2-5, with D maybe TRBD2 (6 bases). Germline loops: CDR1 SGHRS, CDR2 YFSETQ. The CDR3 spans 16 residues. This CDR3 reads CASRLVAGLLQETQYF. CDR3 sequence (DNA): TGCGCCAGCAGATTGGTGGCGGGGCTTCTCCAAGAGACCCAGTACTTC.

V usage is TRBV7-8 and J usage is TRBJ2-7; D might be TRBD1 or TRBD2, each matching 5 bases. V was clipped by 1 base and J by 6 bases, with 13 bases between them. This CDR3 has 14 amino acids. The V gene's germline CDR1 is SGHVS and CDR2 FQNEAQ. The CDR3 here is CASSLEGPGREQYF. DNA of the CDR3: TGTGCCAGCAGCTTAGAGGGACCAGGACGCGAGCAGTACTTC.

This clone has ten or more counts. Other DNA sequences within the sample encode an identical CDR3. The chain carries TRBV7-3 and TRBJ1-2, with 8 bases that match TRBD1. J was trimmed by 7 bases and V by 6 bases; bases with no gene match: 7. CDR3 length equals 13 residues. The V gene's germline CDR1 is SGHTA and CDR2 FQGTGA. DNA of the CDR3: TGTGCCAGCAGTTTCACAGGGGGTCGTGGCTACACCTTC. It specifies CASSFTGGRGYTF.

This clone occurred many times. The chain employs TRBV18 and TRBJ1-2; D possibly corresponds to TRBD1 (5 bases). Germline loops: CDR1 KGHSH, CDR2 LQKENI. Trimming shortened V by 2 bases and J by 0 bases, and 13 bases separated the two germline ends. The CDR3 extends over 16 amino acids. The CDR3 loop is CASSPIRGEANYGYTF. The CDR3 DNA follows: TGTGCCAGCTCACCAATAAGGGGAGAAGCTAACTATGGCTACACCTTC.

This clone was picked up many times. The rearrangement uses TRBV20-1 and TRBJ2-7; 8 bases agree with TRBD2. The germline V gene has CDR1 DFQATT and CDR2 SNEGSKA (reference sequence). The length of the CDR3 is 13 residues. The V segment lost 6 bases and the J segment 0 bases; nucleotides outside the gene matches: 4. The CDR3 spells CSALAGTSYEQYF. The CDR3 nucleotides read TGCAGTGCCTTAGCGGGGACCTCCTACGAGCAGTACTTC.

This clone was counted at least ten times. The CDR3: CASSKTSDTQYF. The CDR3, as DNA: TGTGCCAGCAGCAAGACTAGTGATACGCAGTATTTT. V and J are TRBV7-8 and TRBJ2-3, with D maybe TRBD2 (6 bases). The CDR3 spans 12 residues. V was cut by 5 bases and J by 6 bases, with 9 bases left in between. CDR1 and CDR2 from the germline V gene are SGHVS and FQNEAQ.

DNA for the CDR3: TGTGCCAGCAGTAAGACCCCTCCGGGGGGGAACTACGAGCAGTACTTC. Translated, it gives CASSKTPPGGNYEQYF. The chain uses TRBV6-1 and TRBJ2-7, with 8 bases identical to TRBD2. The CDR3 sequence is 16 residues long. Germline CDR1 MNHNS, CDR2 SASEGT. J gave up 3 bases and V 5 bases, and 12 bases lay outside the gene matches.

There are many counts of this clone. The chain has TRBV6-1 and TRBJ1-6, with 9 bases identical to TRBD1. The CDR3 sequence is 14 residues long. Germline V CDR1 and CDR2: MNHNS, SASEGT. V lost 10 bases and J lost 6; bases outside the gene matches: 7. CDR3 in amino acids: CATHRDRVNSPLHF. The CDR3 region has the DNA TGTGCCACACACCGGGACAGGGTTAATTCACCCCTCCACTTT.

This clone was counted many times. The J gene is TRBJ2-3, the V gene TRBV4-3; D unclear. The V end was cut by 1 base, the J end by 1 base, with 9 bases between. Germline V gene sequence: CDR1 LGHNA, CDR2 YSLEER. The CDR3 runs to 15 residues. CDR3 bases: TGCGCCAGCAGCCAAGTGTTCGGACGCACAGATACGCAGTATTTT. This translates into CASSQVFGRTDTQYF.